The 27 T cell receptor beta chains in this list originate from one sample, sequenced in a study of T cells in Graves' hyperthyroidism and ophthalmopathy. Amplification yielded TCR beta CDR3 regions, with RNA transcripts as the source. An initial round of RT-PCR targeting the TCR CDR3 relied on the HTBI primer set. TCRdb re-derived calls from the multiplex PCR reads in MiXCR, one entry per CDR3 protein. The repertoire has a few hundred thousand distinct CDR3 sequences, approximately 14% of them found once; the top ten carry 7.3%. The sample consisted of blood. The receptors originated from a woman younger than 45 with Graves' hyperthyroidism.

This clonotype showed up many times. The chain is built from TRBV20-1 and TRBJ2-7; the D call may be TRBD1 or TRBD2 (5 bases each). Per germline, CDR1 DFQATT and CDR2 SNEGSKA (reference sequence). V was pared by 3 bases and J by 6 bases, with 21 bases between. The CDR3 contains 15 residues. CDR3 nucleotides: TGCAGTGCTAGTGTTATCGGGACGACCACGACCGAGCAGTACTTC. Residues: CSASVIGTTTTEQYF.

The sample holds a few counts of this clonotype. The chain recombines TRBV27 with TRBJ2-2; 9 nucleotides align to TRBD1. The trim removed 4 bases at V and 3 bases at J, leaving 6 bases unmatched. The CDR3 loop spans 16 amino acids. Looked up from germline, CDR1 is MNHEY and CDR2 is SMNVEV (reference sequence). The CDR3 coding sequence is TGTGCCAGCAGTTCCACCGGGACAGGGTACACCGGGGAGCTGTTTTTT. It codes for CASSSTGTGYTGELFF.

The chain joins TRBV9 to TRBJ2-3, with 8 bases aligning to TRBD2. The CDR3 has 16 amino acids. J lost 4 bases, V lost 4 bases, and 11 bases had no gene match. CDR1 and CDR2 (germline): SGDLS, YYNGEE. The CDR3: CASSSSGSLVADTQYF. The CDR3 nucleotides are TGTGCCAGCAGCTCTAGCGGGTCCTTGGTGGCAGATACGCAGTATTTT.

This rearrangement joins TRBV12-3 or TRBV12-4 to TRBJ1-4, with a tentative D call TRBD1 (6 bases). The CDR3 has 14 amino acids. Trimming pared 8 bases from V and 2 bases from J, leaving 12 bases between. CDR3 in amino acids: CASGTGTTNEKLFF. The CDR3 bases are TGTGCCAGCGGAACAGGGACCACTAATGAAAAACTGTTTTTT.

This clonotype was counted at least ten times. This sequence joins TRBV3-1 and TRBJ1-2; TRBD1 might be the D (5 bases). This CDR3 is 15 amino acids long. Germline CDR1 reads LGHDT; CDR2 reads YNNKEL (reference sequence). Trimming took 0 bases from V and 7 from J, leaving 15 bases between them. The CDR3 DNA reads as TGTGCCAGCAGCCAAGAGGATCCAGGGACGGCTGGCTACACCTTC. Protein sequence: CASSQEDPGTAGYTF.

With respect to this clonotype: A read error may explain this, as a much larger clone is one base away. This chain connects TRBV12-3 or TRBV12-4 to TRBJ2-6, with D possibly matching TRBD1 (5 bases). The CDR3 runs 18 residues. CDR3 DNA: TGTGCCAGCAGTACCCGTGGTGGATTACACTCTGGGGCCAACGCCCTGACTTTC. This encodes CASSTRGGLHSGANALTF.

The CDR3: CASPPPQDGTIYEQYF. The CDR3 DNA follows: TGTGCCAGCCCACCCCCCCAAGACGGGACTATTTACGAGCAGTACTTC. This chain links TRBV28 with TRBJ2-7; 7 positions match TRBD2. This CDR3 region has 16 residues. The J segment lost 4 bases and the V segment lost 8 bases, leaving 17 bases of the junction unmatched. Germline CDR1 and CDR2: MDHEN and SYDVKM.

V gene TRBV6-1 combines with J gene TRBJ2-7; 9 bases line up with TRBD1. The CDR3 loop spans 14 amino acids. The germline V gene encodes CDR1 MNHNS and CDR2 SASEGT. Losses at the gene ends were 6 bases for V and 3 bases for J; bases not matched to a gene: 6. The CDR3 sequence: CASSLGQGRYEQYF. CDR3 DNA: TGTGCCAGCAGCCTGGGACAGGGTCGCTACGAGCAGTACTTC.

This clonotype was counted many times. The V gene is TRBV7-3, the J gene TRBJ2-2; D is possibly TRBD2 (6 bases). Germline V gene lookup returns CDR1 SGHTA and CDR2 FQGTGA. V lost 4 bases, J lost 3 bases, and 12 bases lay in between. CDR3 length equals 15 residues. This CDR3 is CASSSSGSYTGELFF. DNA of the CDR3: TGTGCCAGCAGCTCGAGCGGGTCCTACACCGGGGAGCTGTTTTTT.

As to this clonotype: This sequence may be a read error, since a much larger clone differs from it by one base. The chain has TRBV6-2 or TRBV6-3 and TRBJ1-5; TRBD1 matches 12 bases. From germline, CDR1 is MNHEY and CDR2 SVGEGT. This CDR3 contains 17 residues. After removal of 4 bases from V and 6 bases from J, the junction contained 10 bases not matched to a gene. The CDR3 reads CASSLLVGTGGGQPQHF. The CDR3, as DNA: TGTGCCAGCAGTTTATTGGTAGGGACAGGGGGCGGTCAGCCCCAGCATTTT.

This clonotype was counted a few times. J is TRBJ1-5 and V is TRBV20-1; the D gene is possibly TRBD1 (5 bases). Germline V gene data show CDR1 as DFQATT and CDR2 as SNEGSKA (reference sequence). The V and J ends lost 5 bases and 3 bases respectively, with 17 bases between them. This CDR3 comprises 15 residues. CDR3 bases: TGCAGTGCTCTCTCCACCGACAGCGCCAATCAGCCCCAGCATTTT. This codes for CSALSTDSANQPQHF.

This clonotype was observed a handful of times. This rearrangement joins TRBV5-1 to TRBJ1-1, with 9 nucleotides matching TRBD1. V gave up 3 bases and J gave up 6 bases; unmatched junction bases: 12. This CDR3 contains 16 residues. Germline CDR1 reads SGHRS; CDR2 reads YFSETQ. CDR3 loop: CASSYYGTGPRAEAFF. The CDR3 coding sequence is TGCGCCAGCAGCTACTATGGGACAGGGCCGCGGGCTGAAGCTTTCTTT.

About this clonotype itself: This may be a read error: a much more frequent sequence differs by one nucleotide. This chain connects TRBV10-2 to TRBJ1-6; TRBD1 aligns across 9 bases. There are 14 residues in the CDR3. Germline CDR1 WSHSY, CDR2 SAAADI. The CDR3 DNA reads TGCGTCAGCAGCAGGACAGGGGTGGATTCACCCCTCCACTTT. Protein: CVSSRTGVDSPLHF.

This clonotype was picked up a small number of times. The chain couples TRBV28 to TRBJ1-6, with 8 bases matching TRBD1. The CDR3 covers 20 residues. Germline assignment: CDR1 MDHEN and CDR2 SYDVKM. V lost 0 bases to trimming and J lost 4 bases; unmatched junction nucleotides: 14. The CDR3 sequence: CASSLWGTGSINSYNSPLHF. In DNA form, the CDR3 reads TGTGCCAGCAGTTTATGGGGGACAGGCTCGATAAATAGTTATAATTCACCCCTCCACTTT.

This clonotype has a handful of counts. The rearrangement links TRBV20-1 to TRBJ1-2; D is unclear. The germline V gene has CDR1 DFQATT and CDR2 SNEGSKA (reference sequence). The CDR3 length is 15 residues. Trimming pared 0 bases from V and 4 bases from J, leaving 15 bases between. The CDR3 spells CSARDVRAGSYGYTF. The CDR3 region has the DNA TGCAGTGCTAGAGATGTGAGGGCCGGGAGCTATGGCTACACCTTC.

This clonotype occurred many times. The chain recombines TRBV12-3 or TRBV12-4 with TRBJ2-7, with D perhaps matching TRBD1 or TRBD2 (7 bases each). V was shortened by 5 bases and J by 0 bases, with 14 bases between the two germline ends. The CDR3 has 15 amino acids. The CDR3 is CASSTRGGNSYEQYF. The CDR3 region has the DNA TGTGCCAGCAGTACCAGGGGGGGTAACTCCTACGAGCAGTACTTC.

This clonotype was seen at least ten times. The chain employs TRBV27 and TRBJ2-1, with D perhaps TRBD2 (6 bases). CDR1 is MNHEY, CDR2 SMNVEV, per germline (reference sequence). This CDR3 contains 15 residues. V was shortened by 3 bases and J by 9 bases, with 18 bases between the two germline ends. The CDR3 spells CASSFSAGRHGEQFF. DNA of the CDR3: TGTGCCAGCAGTTTTTCTGCGGGACGGCACGGTGAGCAGTTCTTC.

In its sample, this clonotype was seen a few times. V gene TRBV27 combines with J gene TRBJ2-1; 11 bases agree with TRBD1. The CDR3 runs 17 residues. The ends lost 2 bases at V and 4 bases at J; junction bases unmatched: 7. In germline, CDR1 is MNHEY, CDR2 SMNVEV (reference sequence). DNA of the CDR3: TGTGCCAGCAGTTTAAGACGCCGGGACAGGGGGTACAATGAGCAGTTCTTC. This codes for CASSLRRRDRGYNEQFF.

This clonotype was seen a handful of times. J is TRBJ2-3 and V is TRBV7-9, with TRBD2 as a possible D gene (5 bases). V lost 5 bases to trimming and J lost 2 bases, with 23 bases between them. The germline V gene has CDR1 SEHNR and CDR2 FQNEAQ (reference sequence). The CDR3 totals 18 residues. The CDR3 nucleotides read TGTGCCAGCAGCCAAGCAGGAGGCGGCGCCGGTTCCACAGATACGCAGTATTTT. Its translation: CASSQAGGGAGSTDTQYF.

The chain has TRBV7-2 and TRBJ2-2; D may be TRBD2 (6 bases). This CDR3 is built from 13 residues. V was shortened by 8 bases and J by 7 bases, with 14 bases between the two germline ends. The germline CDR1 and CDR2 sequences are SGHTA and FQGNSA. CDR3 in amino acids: CASSGEEFGELFF. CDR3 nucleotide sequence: TGTGCCAGCTCGGGGGAAGAGTTCGGGGAGCTGTTTTTT.

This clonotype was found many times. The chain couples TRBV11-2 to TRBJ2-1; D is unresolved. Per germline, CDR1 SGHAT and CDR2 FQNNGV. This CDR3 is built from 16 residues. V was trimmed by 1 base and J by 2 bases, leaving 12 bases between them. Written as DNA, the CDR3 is TGTGCCAGCAGCTTAGGTAGTCACTTGCCCTACAATGAGCAGTTCTTC. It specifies CASSLGSHLPYNEQFF.

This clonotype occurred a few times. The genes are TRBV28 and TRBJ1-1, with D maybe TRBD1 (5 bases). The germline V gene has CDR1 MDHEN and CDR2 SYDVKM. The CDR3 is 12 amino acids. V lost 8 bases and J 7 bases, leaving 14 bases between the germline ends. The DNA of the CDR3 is TGTGCCAGCCATGAGGGGCCCCTTGAAGCTTTCTTT. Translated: CASHEGPLEAFF.

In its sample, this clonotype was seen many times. Written as DNA, the CDR3 is TGTGCCAGCAGTTACGTGCGGGAGCAGTACAATGAGCAGTTCTTC. Protein product: CASSYVREQYNEQFF. The chain is built from TRBV6-2 or TRBV6-3 and TRBJ2-1, with 7 bases that match TRBD2. The CDR3 length is 15 residues. Trimming removed 2 bases from V and 4 bases from J; junction bases left unmatched: 5. In germline, CDR1 is MNHEY, CDR2 SVGEGT.

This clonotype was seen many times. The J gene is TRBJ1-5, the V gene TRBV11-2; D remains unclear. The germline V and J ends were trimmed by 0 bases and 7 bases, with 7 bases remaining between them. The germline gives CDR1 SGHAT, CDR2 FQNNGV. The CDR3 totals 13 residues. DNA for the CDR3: TGTGCCAGCAGCTTAGATATAGTCCAGCCCCAGCATTTT. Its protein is CASSLDIVQPQHF. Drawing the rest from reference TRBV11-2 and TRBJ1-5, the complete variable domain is EAGVAQSPRYKIIEKRQSVAFWCNPISGHATLYWYQQILGQGPKLLIQFQNNGVVDDSQLPKDRFSAERLKGVDSTLKIQPAKLEDSAVYLCASSLDIVQPQHFGDGTRLSIL.

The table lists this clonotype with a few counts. The CDR3 region has the DNA TGTGCCAGTAGTATCAAACGGGACAGCTCCTACGAGCAGTACTTC. Its translation is CASSIKRDSSYEQYF. This chain uses TRBV19 with TRBJ2-7; 7 bases align to TRBD1. The germline V gene has CDR1 LNHDA and CDR2 SQIVND (reference sequence). The length of the CDR3 is 15 residues. After removal of 3 bases from V and 0 bases from J, the junction contained 5 bases not matched to a gene.

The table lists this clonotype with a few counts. For the CDR3, the DNA is TGCAGCGTTGAACTCCAACCGGGACAGATTGGCTACGAGCAGTACTTC. Protein sequence: CSVELQPGQIGYEQYF. The chain couples TRBV29-1 to TRBJ2-7; TRBD1 agrees at 7 bases. Germline CDR1 reads SQVTM; CDR2 reads ANQGSEA. The CDR3 runs to 16 residues. The ends lost 2 bases at V and 3 bases at J; junction bases unmatched: 13.

The CDR3 sequence: CASSLAAASGTYEQYF. The CDR3 DNA reads as TGTGCCAGCAGCTTAGCGGCGGCTAGCGGCACCTACGAGCAGTACTTC. The chain uses TRBV7-6 and TRBJ2-7, with 7 bases fitting TRBD2. Trimming took 0 bases from V and 2 from J; bases not matched to a gene: 7. Germline assignment: CDR1 SGHVS and CDR2 FNYEAQ. The CDR3 extends over 16 amino acids. The full variable domain, with the rest looked up from reference TRBV7-6 and TRBJ2-7, is GAGVSQSPRYKVTKRGQDVALRCDPISGHVSLYWYRQALGQGPEFLTYFNYEAQQDKSGLPNDRFSAERPEGSISTLTIQRTEQRDSAMYRCASSLAAASGTYEQYFGPGTRLTVT.